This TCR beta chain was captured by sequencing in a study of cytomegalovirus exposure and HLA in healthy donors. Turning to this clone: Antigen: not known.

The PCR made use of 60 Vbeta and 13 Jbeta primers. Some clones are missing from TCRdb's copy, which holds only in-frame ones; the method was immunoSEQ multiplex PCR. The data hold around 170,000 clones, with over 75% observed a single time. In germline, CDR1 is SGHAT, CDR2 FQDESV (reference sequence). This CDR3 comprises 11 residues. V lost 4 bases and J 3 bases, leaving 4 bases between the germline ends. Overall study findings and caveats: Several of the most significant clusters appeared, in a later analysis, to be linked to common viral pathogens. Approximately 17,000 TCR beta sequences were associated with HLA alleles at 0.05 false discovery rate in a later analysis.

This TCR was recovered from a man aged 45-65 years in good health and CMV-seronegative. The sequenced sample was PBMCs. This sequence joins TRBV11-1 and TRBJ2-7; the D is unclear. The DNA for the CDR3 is TGTGCCAGCAGCTCCCACTACGAGCAGTACTTC. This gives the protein CASSSHYEQYF.